Each of the 22 T cell receptor beta chains below was sequenced from the same sample in a study of cytomegalovirus exposure and HLA in healthy donors. Both 60 Vbeta primers and 13 Jbeta primers went into the PCR. TCRdb keeps only in-frame clones here, not all; method: immunoSEQ multiplex PCR. This sample carries roughly 120,000 clones, about four fifths of them seen once, and the ten largest clones take roughly 20%. The sample taken for sequencing was PBMCs. The source of these receptors is a man in his thirties or forties in good health and CMV-seropositive.

The rearrangement joins TRBV5-1 to TRBJ2-5, with 15 bases matching TRBD2. J gave up 4 bases and V 4 bases, and 8 bases lay outside the gene matches. Germline V gene lookup returns CDR1 SGHRS and CDR2 YFSETQ. This CDR3 spans 17 amino acids. The CDR3 reads CASSKGLAGGQGETQYF. The DNA of the CDR3 is TGCGCCAGCAGCAAGGGACTAGCGGGAGGTCAGGGAGAGACCCAGTACTTC.

CDR3 loop: CASTRHRPYASTDTQYF. The CDR3 nucleotides read TGTGCCAGCACGAGACACCGGCCATATGCTAGCACAGATACGCAGTATTTT. The rearrangement links TRBV27 to TRBJ2-3; unclear D gene. The CDR3 has 17 residues. Germline-derived CDR1 and CDR2 are MNHEY and SMNVEV (reference sequence). V lost 7 bases to trimming and J lost 0 bases, with 20 bases between them.

To note about this clone: The junction departs from germline at one end; a sequencing error may be responsible. The rearrangement joins TRBV4-1 to TRBJ2-6; 7 positions agree with TRBD1. This CDR3 comprises 16 residues. Germline lookup yields CDR1 MGHRA and CDR2 YSYEKL. CDR3 in amino acids: CASSPTGTVGANVLIF. As DNA, the CDR3 is TGCGCCAGCAGCCCTACCGGGACAGTTGGGGCCAACGTCCTGATTTTC.

The CDR3 bases are TGTGCCAGCAGCTTAGAATTCGCGGGGAGGGCCCAGTACTTC. Encoded protein: CASSLEFAGRAQYF. The chain has TRBV11-3 and TRBJ2-5; 7 bases match TRBD2. This CDR3 contains 14 residues. From germline, CDR1 is SGHNT and CDR2 YENEEA. The trim removed 0 bases at V and 9 bases at J, leaving 7 bases unmatched.

The J gene is TRBJ1-4, the V gene TRBV30, with D possibly being TRBD1 (5 bases). The CDR3 contains 14 residues. The V end lost 7 bases, the J end lost 3 bases, and 15 bases lay between the germline ends. The V gene's germline CDR1 is GTSNPN and CDR2 SVGIG (reference sequence). CDR3 sequence reads: CAFLRGRANEKLFF. CDR3 bases: TGTGCCTTCCTGCGGGGCCGGGCTAATGAAAAACTGTTTTTT. The variable domain in full, with the rest retrieved from reference TRBV30 and TRBJ1-4, is SQTIHQWPATLVQPVGSPLSLECTVEGTSNPNLYWYRQAAGRGLQLLFYSVGIGQISSEVPQNLSASRPQDRQFILSSKKLLLSDSGFYLCAFLRGRANEKLFFGSGTQLSVL.

This chain links TRBV27 with TRBJ2-7; 8 bases align to TRBD1. The CDR3 sequence is 16 residues long. With V trimmed by 6 bases and J by 2 bases, 12 bases remained unmatched. Germline assignment: CDR1 MNHEY and CDR2 SMNVEV (reference sequence). CDR3: CASSLTGGSFAYEQYV. The DNA of the CDR3 is TGTGCCAGCAGCCTTACAGGGGGAAGTTTCGCCTACGAGCAGTACGTC.

This chain connects TRBV10-1 to TRBJ2-3; 9 positions agree with TRBD2. The CDR3 runs to 16 residues. Unmatched junction bases numbered 12, after V lost 6 bases and J lost 5 bases. Germline V gene data show CDR1 as WNHNN and CDR2 as SYGVQD (reference sequence). CDR3 nucleotides: TGCGCCAGCAGGATTTTAGCGGGAGACGGGGTAGATACGCAGTATTTT. As protein: CASRILAGDGVDTQYF.

V is TRBV7-9 and J is TRBJ2-1; TRBD1 agrees at 9 bases. This CDR3 is 15 amino acids long. V shed 5 bases, J shed 1 base, and the junction held 3 bases outside the gene matches. CDR1 and CDR2 (germline): SEHNR, FQNEAQ (reference sequence). CDR3 amino acids: CASSAQGASYNEQFF. In DNA, the CDR3 is TGTGCCAGCAGCGCACAGGGGGCGTCCTACAATGAGCAGTTCTTC. Looking up the rest from reference TRBV7-9 and TRBJ2-1 gives the full variable domain: DTGVSQNPRHKITKRGQNVTFRCDPISEHNRLYWYRQTLGQGPEFLTYFQNEAQLEKSRLLSDRFSAERPKGSFSTLEIQRTEQGDSAMYLCASSAQGASYNEQFFGPGTRLTVL.

This chain links TRBV6-6 with TRBJ2-1; D unclear. Germline V gene data show CDR1 as MNHNY and CDR2 as SVGAGI (reference sequence). CDR3 size: 13 residues. The germline V and J ends were trimmed by 6 bases and 4 bases, with 10 bases remaining between them. CDR3: CASRYAGYNEQFF. CDR3 coding DNA: TGTGCCAGCAGGTACGCAGGTTACAATGAGCAGTTCTTC.

Regarding this clone: A junction boundary mismatches the germline segment, possibly from a read error. The chain recombines TRBV18 with TRBJ2-5; D not certain. Looked up from germline, CDR1 is KGHSH and CDR2 is LQKENI. The CDR3 contains 11 residues. The CDR3 loop is CASSPQETQYF. DNA of the CDR3: TGTGCCAGCTCCCCACAAGAGACTCAGTACTTC.

The chain couples TRBV15 to TRBJ2-3, with D maybe TRBD2 (6 bases). V lost 0 bases, J lost 2 bases, and 15 bases lay in between. CDR1 and CDR2 (germline): LNHNV, YYDKDF (reference sequence). The CDR3 is made up of 17 amino acids. CDR3 coding DNA: TGTGCCACCAGCAGAGATAAGGGACTCCTCCTCACAGATACGCAGTATTTT. This gives the protein CATSRDKGLLLTDTQYF.

The V gene is TRBV6-5, the J gene TRBJ2-3, with 7 bases lining up with TRBD1. Germline V gives CDR1 MNHEY, CDR2 SVGAGI. The CDR3 loop spans 14 amino acids. V was pared by 8 bases and J by 2 bases, with 7 bases of the junction left unmatched. The CDR3 nucleotides read TGTGCCAGCCAGAGACAGGGAGACACAGATACGCAGTATTTT. It specifies CASQRQGDTDTQYF.

The chain recombines TRBV14 with TRBJ2-2, with a possible D match to TRBD1 (6 bases). The CDR3 loop spans 17 amino acids. The V gene lost 2 bases and the J gene lost 5 bases, with 18 bases spanning the gap. Germline V lookup: CDR1 SGHDN, CDR2 FVKESK. CDR3 in amino acids: CASSQFEYTGQTGELFF. CDR3 nucleotide sequence: TGTGCCAGCAGCCAATTTGAATACACAGGACAGACCGGGGAGCTGTTTTTT.

The chain is built from TRBV7-9 and TRBJ1-2; a weak D match, TRBD1 (5 bases). The CDR3 is made up of 12 amino acids. V gave up 5 bases and J gave up 7 bases, with 11 bases separating them. Per germline, CDR1 SEHNR and CDR2 FQNEAQ (reference sequence). The CDR3 loop reads CASSTDRGGYTF. Here the CDR3 DNA reads TGTGCCAGCAGCACAGACAGAGGTGGCTACACCTTC.

The chain combines TRBV5-1 with TRBJ2-7; D possibly corresponds to TRBD1 (5 bases). Deletions cut 5 bases from V and 5 bases from J, with 17 bases between. This CDR3 spans 14 amino acids. Looked up from germline, CDR1 is SGHRS and CDR2 is YFSETQ. The chain's CDR3 is CASSITAGKNEQYF. Written as DNA, the CDR3 is TGCGCCAGCAGTATCACGGCAGGGAAAAACGAGCAGTACTTC. Looking up the rest from reference TRBV5-1 and TRBJ2-7 gives the full variable domain: KAGVTQTPRYLIKTRGQQVTLSCSPISGHRSVSWYQQTPGQGLQFLFEYFSETQRNKGNFPGRFSGRQFSNSRSEMNVSTLELGDSALYLCASSITAGKNEQYFGPGTRLTVT.

The rearrangement links TRBV7-8 to TRBJ1-4, with 8 positions matching TRBD1. This CDR3 comprises 14 residues. The V gene end was trimmed by 5 bases and the J gene end by 5 bases; junction bases not matched to a gene: 4. Germline CDR1 SGHVS, CDR2 FQNEAQ. The CDR3 bases are TGTGCCAGCAGCCCGGGACAGGAAAATGAAAAACTGTTTTTT. This encodes CASSPGQENEKLFF.

This sequence joins TRBV28 and TRBJ2-1, with D possibly being TRBD1 (6 bases). The germline V gene has CDR1 MDHEN and CDR2 SYDVKM. CDR3 length: 12 residues. With 10 bases removed from V and 4 bases from J, the gap between germline ends came to 11 bases. Here the CDR3 reads CATGQLYNEQFF. The CDR3 coding sequence is TGTGCCACAGGACAGCTTTACAATGAGCAGTTCTTC.

This chain joins TRBV6-1 and TRBJ2-3; D is possibly TRBD2 (6 bases). The CDR3 spans 15 residues. Germline V gives CDR1 MNHNS, CDR2 SASEGT. Trimming cost V 1 base and J 1 base, with 9 bases left between them. The CDR3 coding sequence is TGTGCCAGCAGTGAAGACGGAGGGGGCACAGATACGCAGTATTTT. Translating gives CASSEDGGGTDTQYF.

V is TRBV9 and J is TRBJ2-5; 9 positions match TRBD1. Germline lookup yields CDR1 SGDLS and CDR2 YYNGEE. The CDR3 consists of 16 residues. J lost 5 bases, V lost 7 bases, and 15 bases had no gene match. CDR3 sequence reads: CASGTHSGQGGETQYF. The CDR3 DNA follows: TGTGCCAGCGGTACCCATTCGGGACAGGGAGGGGAGACCCAGTACTTC.

The chain joins TRBV19 to TRBJ2-1; TRBD2 matches at 7 bases. V shed 2 bases and J 0 bases; nucleotides not matched to a gene: 7. The CDR3 extends over 17 amino acids. The V gene's germline CDR1 is LNHDA and CDR2 SQIVND (reference sequence). The CDR3 DNA follows: TGTGCCAGTAGTATAAGCGGGACTCTCCTCTCCTACAATGAGCAGTTCTTC. Translating it yields CASSISGTLLSYNEQFF.

The V gene is TRBV5-4, the J gene TRBJ1-4, with TRBD1 as a possible D gene (6 bases). Trimming stripped 4 bases from V and 3 bases from J, with 13 bases between. The CDR3 is 15 amino acids. Germline-derived CDR1 and CDR2 are SGHNT and YYREEE (reference sequence). CDR3 sequence (DNA): TGTGCCAGCAGCGTTACAGGGCGGGCTAATGAAAAACTGTTTTTT. It codes for CASSVTGRANEKLFF.

This clone was seen at least ten times. V is TRBV11-1 and J is TRBJ1-1, with TRBD1 matching 7 bases. CDR1 SGHAT and CDR2 FQDESV come from the germline V gene (reference sequence). Germline trimming cut 2 bases from V and 6 bases from J; bases unmatched to any gene: 9. This CDR3 is 15 amino acids long. The CDR3 here is CASSLFVTGFSEAFF. The CDR3 nucleotides read TGTGCCAGCAGCTTATTCGTGACAGGGTTCTCTGAAGCTTTCTTT.